The following is a TCR beta chain sequence with its context. The antigen remains unidentified. These data are taken from a study of a mutant IDH1 vaccine in newly diagnosed glioma. Overall study: Previous treatment comprised radiotherapy, temozolomide, or both, mostly both. Overall study findings and caveats: The authors found pseudoprogression apparently unrelated to changes in top peripheral T cell clonotypes. Overall, more than 80% of patients had vaccine-induced immune responses.

Stated time point: baseline, week 1 (first vaccination visit). Stated treatment: pre-vaccination baseline after standard-of-care therapy. The assay was immunoSEQ multiplex PCR, and TCRdb's table has in-frame clones only and misses some. The sample comprises roughly 71,000 clones, around 85% of which are singletons, and 2.9% rests with the top ten. The sample was PBMCs, taken from a glioma patient treated with radiotherapy, temozolomide or both. The sequence was obtained from a man younger than 45 with glioma.

In DNA, the CDR3 is TGCGCCAGCAGCCAAGTGCCCTCCGGGACAGGGGTTCAGCCCCAGCATTTT. This encodes CASSQVPSGTGVQPQHF. The rearrangement uses TRBV4-1 and TRBJ1-5, with 10 bases lining up with TRBD1. Germline CDR1 MGHRA, CDR2 YSYEKL. The ends lost 1 base at V and 6 bases at J; junction bases unmatched: 9. The CDR3 extends over 17 amino acids.